Presented here are 6 T cell receptor beta chains from one specimen sequenced in a study of blood T cell repertoires in COVID-19. Only in-frame clones appear in the TCRdb table, and some are missing; sequencing was by immunoSEQ multiplex PCR. This sample has about 130,000 clones, with 81% found just once. Sample: peripheral blood. The origin of the receptors is a man aged 30 to 45 with COVID-19, enrolled during active disease.

The genes are TRBV28 and TRBJ1-2, with D tentatively TRBD1 (6 bases). Germline assignment: CDR1 MDHEN and CDR2 SYDVKM. The CDR3 has 13 amino acids. V was trimmed by 7 bases and J by 6 bases, leaving 15 bases between them. CDR3: CASTRIYRDGYTF. In nucleotides, the CDR3 is TGTGCCAGCACCCGAATCTACAGGGATGGCTACACCTTC.

V is TRBV6-2 or TRBV6-3 and J is TRBJ2-4; TRBD2 aligns across 15 bases. Trimming at V came to 5 bases and at J to 3 bases, leaving 11 bases not matched to a gene. There are 19 residues in the CDR3. Germline CDR1 reads MNHEY; CDR2 reads SVGEGT. The CDR3 DNA reads as TGTGCCAGCAGTGCAGGACTAGCGGGGGGGCCCAAGGTCAAAAACATTCAGTACTTC. It specifies CASSAGLAGGPKVKNIQYF.

The chain uses TRBV7-3 and TRBJ2-3, with TRBD1 as a possible D gene (5 bases). The germline V gene encodes CDR1 SGHTA and CDR2 FQGTGA. This CDR3 contains 17 residues. V was shortened by 0 bases and J by 4 bases, with 17 bases between the two germline ends. The CDR3 region is CASSLTPGSFSSDTQYF. In nucleotides, the CDR3 is TGTGCCAGCAGCTTAACCCCAGGGTCGTTTAGCTCAGATACGCAGTATTTT. The full variable domain, with the rest looked up from reference TRBV7-3 and TRBJ2-3, is GAGVSQTPSNKVTEKGKYVELRCDPISGHTALYWYRQSLGQGPEFLIYFQGTGAADDSGLPNDRFFAVRPEGSVSTLKIQRTERGDSAVYLCASSLTPGSFSSDTQYFGPGTRLTVL.

The count of this clone is one. This chain connects TRBV4-1 to TRBJ1-4; possibly TRBD1 for D (6 bases). Trimming pared 2 bases from V and 0 bases from J, leaving 10 bases between. The CDR3 consists of 16 residues. CDR1 is MGHRA, CDR2 YSYEKL, per germline. CDR3 DNA sequence: TGCGCCAGCAGCCAACTTCGGACAGCAACTAATGAAAAACTGTTTTTT. Translating gives CASSQLRTATNEKLFF.

The V gene is TRBV11-3, the J gene TRBJ2-1; maybe TRBD1 (6 bases). CDR3 length equals 12 residues. Germline values: CDR1 SGHNT, CDR2 YENEEA. V shed 5 bases and J shed 8 bases, with 10 bases lying between them. DNA for the CDR3: TGTGCCAGCAGCCCCAGGGGACATGAGCAGTTCTTC. Translation gives CASSPRGHEQFF.

The chain employs TRBV15 and TRBJ2-5, with D hard to call. Germline values: CDR1 LNHNV, CDR2 YYDKDF (reference sequence). There are 14 residues in the CDR3. Trimming cost V 0 bases and J 4 bases, with 9 bases left between them. Here the CDR3 reads CATSRDLRGETQYF. In DNA, the CDR3 is TGTGCCACCAGCAGAGATCTCAGAGGAGAGACCCAGTACTTC.